This is a list of T cell receptor beta chains from one sample in a study of CD8+ T cells in alopecia areata. TCRdb's copy holds only in-frame clones and misses some; the assay was immunoSEQ multiplex PCR. This sample has about 190,000 clones, with about 60% found just once. The sequencing here drew on CD8+ T cells sorted from blood, taken at week 24, from a patient treated with tofacitinib. These receptors originate from a human donor with alopecia areata. Each CDR3 is given with its conserved first and last residue. Each record gives: V gene, clone size, J gene, D gene, CDR3 protein, CDR3 DNA. A D gene is named only where the DNA matches it firmly. Only part of the rows carry a size: once, few, many, or a class if the clone is expanded.

>TRBV9|once|TRBJ1-2|-
CASNSRLEGIGGYTF
TGTGCCAGCAACTCCCGCCTAGAGGGAATAGGAGGCTACACCTTC
>TRBV30|-|TRBJ2-7|-
CAWSSTYYEQYF
TGTGCCTGGAGTTCTACCTACTACGAGCAGTACTTC
>TRBV7-9|-|TRBJ1-2|TRBD1
CASSRTGSNAGYTF
TGTGCCAGCAGCCGGACAGGTTCTAATGCTGGCTACACCTTC
>TRBV7-9|-|TRBJ2-2|-
CASSLGPRELFF
TGTGCCAGCAGCTTAGGGCCGCGAGAGCTGTTTTTT
>TRBV30|-|TRBJ2-3|-
CAWSVFSTDTQYF
TGTGCCTGGAGTGTTTTCAGTACAGATACGCAGTATTTT
>TRBV7-2|few|TRBJ2-5|TRBD2
CASSLSPGLAGGQETQYF
TGTGCCAGCAGCTTATCCCCGGGACTAGCGGGGGGCCAAGAGACCCAGTACTTC
>TRBV7-9|-|TRBJ2-1|-
CASSARYNEQFF
TGTGCCAGCAGCGCGCGTTACAATGAGCAGTTCTTC
>TRBV29-1|-|TRBJ1-2|-
CSVEGGQKYGYTF
TGCAGCGTTGAAGGGGGACAAAAGTATGGCTACACCTTC
>TRBV7-9|-|TRBJ1-4|TRBD1
CASSPSRTGGEKLFF
TGTGCCAGCAGCCCCTCTAGGACAGGCGGGGAAAAACTGTTTTTT
>TRBV4-1|-|TRBJ1-5|-
CASSPGRNQPQHF
TGCGCCAGCAGCCCCGGAAGAAATCAGCCCCAGCATTTT
>TRBV5-6|-|TRBJ1-1|-
CASSIGGTEAFF
TGTGCCAGCAGCATCGGGGGCACTGAAGCTTTCTTT
>TRBV27|-|TRBJ2-7|TRBD1
CASSPPGQPYEQYF
TGTGCCAGCAGTCCGCCGGGACAGCCTTACGAGCAGTACTTC
>TRBV6-6|-|TRBJ1-2|-
CASSYSLGNGYTF
TGTGCCAGCAGTTACTCTTTGGGTAATGGCTACACCTTC
>TRBV6-5|-|TRBJ1-6|TRBD1
CAISGTDNSPLHF
TGTGCCATCAGTGGGACAGATAATTCACCCCTCCACTTT
>TRBV30|-|TRBJ1-2|TRBD1
CACATGANYGYTF
TGTGCCTGCGCGACAGGGGCTAACTATGGCTACACCTTC
>TRBV4-1|-|TRBJ2-1|-
CASSQDVAANNEQFF
TGCGCCAGCAGCCAAGATGTGGCAGCTAACAATGAGCAGTTCTTC
>TRBV27|-|TRBJ2-7|-
CASSFGGGTYEQYF
TGTGCCAGCAGTTTCGGTGGGGGGACCTACGAGCAGTACTTC
>TRBV6-1|-|TRBJ2-1|-
CASKAGLRVYNEQFF
TGTGCCAGCAAAGCAGGACTAAGGGTCTACAATGAGCAGTTCTTC
>TRBV25-1|-|TRBJ1-2|-
CASIDSNYGYTF
TGTGCCAGCATCGACAGTAACTATGGCTACACCTTC
>TRBV29-1|few|TRBJ2-3|-
CSVGRADTQYF
TGCAGCGTGGGTAGAGCAGATACGCAGTATTTT
>TRBV6-5|-|TRBJ1-2|-
CASSPSGDYGYTF
TGTGCCAGCAGCCCTTCGGGGGACTATGGCTACACCTTC
>TRBV13|-|TRBJ1-5|TRBD1
CASSSGTGNQPQHF
TGTGCCAGCAGCTCCGGGACAGGTAATCAGCCCCAGCATTTT
>TRBV13|-|TRBJ2-7|TRBD1
CASSLRRTGRYEQYF
TGTGCCAGCAGCTTAAGGAGGACAGGGAGGTACGAGCAGTACTTC
>TRBV29-1|-|TRBJ1-2|TRBD1
CSVEVPPGQEIYGYTF
TGCAGCGTTGAAGTTCCCCCGGGACAGGAGATCTATGGCTACACCTTC
>TRBV27|-|TRBJ2-7|-
CASSWSAGRYEQYF
TGTGCCAGCAGTTGGTCGGCCGGACGGTACGAGCAGTACTTC
>TRBV29-1|few|TRBJ1-5|-
CSVQTGSNQPQHF
TGCAGCGTGCAGACCGGGAGCAATCAGCCCCAGCATTTT
>TRBV29-1|-|TRBJ2-7|-
CSVSRADEQYF
TGCAGCGTTTCCAGGGCGGACGAGCAGTACTTC
>TRBV6-5|-|TRBJ2-2|-
CASSYSSGTGELFF
TGTGCCAGCAGTTACTCGTCCGGGACCGGGGAGCTGTTTTTT
>TRBV12-5|-|TRBJ1-1|-
CASGLLLQAPTDNGTEAFF
TGTGCTAGTGGTTTGTTACTCCAGGCCCCAACCGATAATGGAACTGAAGCTTTCTTT
>TRBV30|-|TRBJ1-2|-
CAWSGSYGYTF
TGTGCCTGGAGTGGCAGCTATGGCTACACCTTC
>TRBV6-5|few|TRBJ2-2|-
CASSYQTNTGELFF
TGTGCCAGCAGTTACCAGACAAACACCGGGGAGCTGTTTTTT
>TRBV2|few|TRBJ1-6|-
CASSVNSPLHF
TGTGCCAGCAGTGTGAATTCACCCCTCCACTTT
>TRBV5-6|-|TRBJ1-6|-
CASSFGTGASPLHF
TGTGCCAGCAGCTTTGGGACCGGGGCTTCACCCCTCCACTTT
>TRBV7-9|-|TRBJ2-3|TRBD1
CASSDRDRDGTDTQYF
TGTGCCAGCAGCGACCGGGACAGAGATGGCACAGATACGCAGTATTTT
>TRBV5-1|-|TRBJ2-1|-
CASSLEYNEQFF
TGCGCCAGCAGCTTGGAGTACAATGAGCAGTTCTTC
>TRBV4-1|-|TRBJ2-7|-
CASSQDYTRGDYEQYF
TGCGCCAGCAGCCAAGATTATACTAGGGGAGACTACGAGCAGTACTTC
>TRBV14|-|TRBJ2-1|TRBD2
CASSQSRGINNEQFF
TGTGCCAGCAGCCAGTCGCGGGGGATCAACAATGAGCAGTTCTTC
>TRBV7-7|-|TRBJ2-1|-
CASSLAGSGINEQFF
TGTGCTAGCAGCTTAGCAGGGAGTGGTATCAATGAGCAGTTCTTC
>TRBV11-2|once|TRBJ1-5|-
CASSSGSQPQHF
TGTGCCAGCAGCTCAGGGAGTCAGCCCCAGCATTTT
>TRBV5-1|few|TRBJ1-1|-
CASRSYTEAFF
TGCGCCAGCAGGTCCTACACTGAAGCTTTCTTT
>TRBV29-1|-|TRBJ2-1|-
CSVEDLRYEQFF
TGCAGCGTTGAAGATCTTCGGTATGAGCAGTTCTTC
>TRBV30|-|TRBJ1-2|-
CAWGYPGQTNYGYTF
TGTGCCTGGGGTTACCCAGGACAAACTAACTATGGCTACACCTTC
>TRBV19|few|TRBJ1-1|-
CASTRVRASNTEAFF
TGTGCCAGTACCCGTGTTCGGGCGTCGAACACTGAAGCTTTCTTT